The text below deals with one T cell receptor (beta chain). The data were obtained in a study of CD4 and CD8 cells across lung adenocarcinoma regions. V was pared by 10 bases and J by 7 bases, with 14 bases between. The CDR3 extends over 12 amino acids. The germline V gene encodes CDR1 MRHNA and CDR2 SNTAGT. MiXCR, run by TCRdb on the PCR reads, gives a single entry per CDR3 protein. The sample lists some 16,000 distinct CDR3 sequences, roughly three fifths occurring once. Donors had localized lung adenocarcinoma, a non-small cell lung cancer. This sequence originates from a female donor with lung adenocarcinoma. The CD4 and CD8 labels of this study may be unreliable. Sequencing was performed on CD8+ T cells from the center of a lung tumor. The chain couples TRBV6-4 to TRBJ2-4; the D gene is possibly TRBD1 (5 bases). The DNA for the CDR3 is TGTGCCAACCACAACCAGGGTAACATTCAGTACTTC. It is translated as CANHNQGNIQYF.